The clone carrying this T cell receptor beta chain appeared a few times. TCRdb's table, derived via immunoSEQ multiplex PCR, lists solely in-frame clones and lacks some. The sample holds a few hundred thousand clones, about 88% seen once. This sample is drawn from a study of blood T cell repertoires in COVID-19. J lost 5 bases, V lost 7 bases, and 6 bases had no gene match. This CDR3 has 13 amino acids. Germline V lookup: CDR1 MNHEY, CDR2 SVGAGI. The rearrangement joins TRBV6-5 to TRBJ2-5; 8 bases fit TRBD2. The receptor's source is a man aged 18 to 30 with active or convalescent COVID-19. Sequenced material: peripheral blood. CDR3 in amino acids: CASTGGVWETQYF. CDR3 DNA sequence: TGTGCCAGCACCGGGGGGGTTTGGGAGACCCAGTACTTC.